This T cell receptor (beta chain) originates from a study of Graves' ophthalmopathy and Graves' hyperthyroidism. RNA transcripts were the template, and TCR beta CDR3 regions were amplified from them. Following a first-round RT-PCR that used HTBI primers, a second-round multiplex PCR was carried out. TCRdb passed the multiplex PCR reads through MiXCR, listing each CDR3 protein once. Of over a million distinct CDR3 sequences listed, about 36% are singletons. As regards this clonotype: The target antigen is unknown. A much larger clone lies a single base off, so this may be a read error.

Whole-study results and caveats: The model predicted ophthalmopathy progression with around 69% sensitivity and 72.22% specificity. Blood samples also showed most expanded thyroid clonotypes exceeding 0.001 frequency.

The study recruited hyperthyroidism patients aged 18 to 65 who were newly diagnosed, under 2 months' duration. The diagnosis combined clinical symptoms, thyroxine, TRAb, thyroid ultrasound and orbital computed tomography scans. The CDR3 loop spans 15 amino acids. Germline CDR1 and CDR2: ENHRY and SYGVKD. Trimming took 6 bases from V and 0 from J; bases not matched to a gene: 5. Sequenced material: peripheral blood or thyroid tissue (not recorded which). This clonotype was obtained from an adult man with Graves' hyperthyroidism. This chain uses TRBV10-3 with TRBJ1-1, with 9 bases fitting TRBD1. The CDR3 region is CAIRHRDRVNTEAFF. CDR3 bases: TGTGCCATCAGACACCGGGACAGGGTGAACACTGAAGCTTTCTTT.